These 29 T cell receptor beta chains share one sample of origin, sequenced in a study of blood T cell repertoires in COVID-19. Sequencing used immunoSEQ multiplex PCR; TCRdb keeps in-frame clones, though not all of them. This table has roughly 200,000 clones, just over 85% appearing once. What was sequenced was PBMCs or T cells enriched from blood (not recorded which). The receptors were sampled from a middle-aged woman with acute COVID-19.

The chain uses TRBV25-1 and TRBJ1-1; TRBD1 agrees at 8 bases. Germline CDR1 is MGHDK and CDR2 is SYGVNS. The CDR3 runs to 15 residues. With 4 bases clipped from V and 1 base from J, the junction kept 5 bases outside the gene matches. CDR3: CASSGATGANTEAFF. Here the CDR3 DNA reads TGTGCCAGCAGTGGCGCGACAGGGGCGAACACTGAAGCTTTCTTT.

The rearrangement links TRBV7-9 to TRBJ1-1; D call uncertain. V gave up 1 base and J gave up 9 bases, with 12 bases separating them. The CDR3 length is 13 residues. Germline values: CDR1 SEHNR, CDR2 FQNEAQ (reference sequence). CDR3: CASSLGYGEKAFF. The CDR3 DNA reads TGTGCCAGCAGCTTAGGATACGGAGAGAAAGCTTTCTTT. The whole variable domain, filled in from reference TRBV7-9 and TRBJ1-1, reads DTGVSQNPRHKITKRGQNVTFRCDPISEHNRLYWYRQTLGQGPEFLTYFQNEAQLEKSRLLSDRFSAERPKGSFSTLEIQRTEQGDSAMYLCASSLGYGEKAFFGQGTRLTVV.

This chain connects TRBV3-1 (or the pseudogene TRBV3-2) to TRBJ1-2, with a tentative D call TRBD1 (6 bases). Germline V gene data show CDR1 as LGHDT and CDR2 as YNNKEL (reference sequence). Trimming stripped 3 bases from V and 2 bases from J, with 13 bases between. There are 15 residues in the CDR3. In nucleotides, the CDR3 is TGTGCCAGCAGCCAGAGGGGGGGCATCAACTATGGCTACACCTTC. Protein sequence: CASSQRGGINYGYTF.

This chain uses TRBV5-1 with TRBJ1-3, with 9 bases matching TRBD1. Germline V gene lookup returns CDR1 SGHRS and CDR2 YFSETQ. This CDR3 comprises 15 residues. Losses at the gene ends were 4 bases for V and 4 bases for J; bases not matched to a gene: 6. The CDR3 is CASSTGTGSGNTIYF. The CDR3 nucleotides are TGCGCCAGCAGCACCGGGACAGGGAGCGGAAACACCATATATTTT. Full variable domain (remainder filled in from reference TRBV5-1 and TRBJ1-3): KAGVTQTPRYLIKTRGQQVTLSCSPISGHRSVSWYQQTPGQGLQFLFEYFSETQRNKGNFPGRFSGRQFSNSRSEMNVSTLELGDSALYLCASSTGTGSGNTIYFGEGSWLTVV.

The genes are TRBV15 and TRBJ2-3, with 12 bases matching TRBD2. The CDR3 has 17 amino acids. The germline V gene has CDR1 LNHNV and CDR2 YYDKDF (reference sequence). V lost 3 bases and J lost 15; bases outside the gene matches: 19. The CDR3, as DNA: TGTGCCACCAGCAGGGACCGGCCAGCTAGCGGGGGGGCCACGACCTATTTT. This sequence encodes CATSRDRPASGGATTYF. Filled out from reference TRBV15 and TRBJ2-3, the complete variable domain reads DAMVIQNPRYQVTQFGKPVTLSCSQTLNHNVMYWYQQKSSQAPKLLFHYYDKDFNNEADTPDNFQSRRPNTSFCFLDIRSPGLGDTAMYLCATSRDRPASGGATTYFGPGTRLTVL.

The chain has TRBV7-9 and TRBJ1-6; D remains ambiguous. The CDR3 is made up of 15 amino acids. Germline V lookup: CDR1 SEHNR, CDR2 FQNEAQ (reference sequence). Trimming shortened V by 5 bases and J by 3 bases, and 11 bases separated the two germline ends. The CDR3 nucleotides read TGTGCCAGCAGCCCGGGTAACGGCTATAATTCACCCCTCCACTTT. Residues: CASSPGNGYNSPLHF.

This chain joins TRBV9 and TRBJ2-5; D gene uncertain. The germline gives CDR1 SGDLS, CDR2 YYNGEE. There are 13 residues in the CDR3. V was trimmed by 2 bases and J by 3 bases, leaving 8 bases between them. CDR3 sequence reads: CASSVRSEETQYF. The CDR3 DNA reads as TGTGCCAGCAGCGTGCGGAGCGAAGAGACCCAGTACTTC. The whole variable domain, filled in from reference TRBV9 and TRBJ2-5, reads DSGVTQTPKHLITATGQRVTLRCSPRSGDLSVYWYQQSLDQGLQFLIQYYNGEERAKGNILERFSAQQFPDLHSELNLSSLELGDSALYFCASSVRSEETQYFGPGTRLLVL.

This chain links TRBV6-2 or TRBV6-3 with TRBJ2-5; 9 nucleotides agree with TRBD2. In germline, CDR1 is MNHEY, CDR2 SVGEGT. There are 15 residues in the CDR3. The V gene end was trimmed by 3 bases and the J gene end by 5 bases; junction bases not matched to a gene: 7. The CDR3 coding sequence is TGTGCCAGCAGTTATCGCGGGGGGGCGCGCGAGACCCAGTACTTC. The encoded protein is CASSYRGGARETQYF.

The V and J genes are TRBV2 and TRBJ2-7; TRBD2 agrees at 10 bases. The germline CDR1 and CDR2 sequences are SNHLY and FYNNEI. Germline trimming cut 7 bases from V and 1 base from J; bases unmatched to any gene: 4. The CDR3 has 14 residues. CDR3 protein: CASTGLAASYEQYF. The CDR3 DNA is TGTGCCAGCACAGGACTAGCGGCGTCCTACGAGCAGTACTTC.

The chain carries TRBV10-3 and TRBJ2-3; 9 positions match TRBD1. Germline CDR1 reads ENHRY; CDR2 reads SYGVKD. J lost 5 bases, V lost 7 bases, and 7 bases had no gene match. CDR3 length equals 14 residues. For the CDR3, the DNA is TGTGCCATCAACCCGGGACAGGGTTTAGATACGCAGTATTTT. Translated, it gives CAINPGQGLDTQYF.

The gene calls are TRBV18 and TRBJ1-6, with 9 nucleotides matching TRBD1. The CDR3 length is 18 residues. CDR1 and CDR2 (germline): KGHSH, LQKENI. Germline trimming cut 1 base from V and 8 bases from J; bases unmatched to any gene: 12. CDR3 protein: CASSPRGSGTGRDSPLHF. CDR3 sequence (DNA): TGTGCCAGCTCACCACGAGGGTCAGGGACAGGGAGGGATTCACCCCTCCACTTT.

The V call is TRBV11-3, the J call TRBJ2-5; TRBD2 agrees at 11 bases. V lost 5 bases to trimming and J lost 4 bases; unmatched junction nucleotides: 6. The CDR3 consists of 15 residues. Germline CDR1 reads SGHNT; CDR2 reads YENEEA. DNA for the CDR3: TGTGCCAGCAGCGTTAGCGGGGGGGCCGGAGAGACCCAGTACTTC. It yields the protein CASSVSGGAGETQYF.

The chain uses TRBV5-6 and TRBJ1-2; D might be TRBD1 (5 bases). Trimming stripped 3 bases from V and 6 bases from J, with 9 bases between. The CDR3 runs to 12 residues. Germline V gene data show CDR1 as SGHDT and CDR2 as YYEEEE. The CDR3 is CASSWGGDGYTF. The DNA for the CDR3 is TGTGCCAGCAGCTGGGGGGGTGATGGCTACACCTTC.

The rearrangement uses TRBV4-3 and TRBJ2-2, with 11 nucleotides matching TRBD2. Trimming cost V 2 bases and J 6 bases; bases outside gene matches: 8. The CDR3 sequence is 17 residues long. Germline CDR1 and CDR2: LGHNA and YSLEER. CDR3 coding DNA: TGCGCCAGCAGCCAATTACTTACACTAGCGGGGGCCGGGGAGCTGTTTTTT. As protein: CASSQLLTLAGAGELFF.

This clone was observed once. The CDR3 is CASSLGFEVYTGELFF. The CDR3 DNA sequence: TGTGCCAGCAGCTTAGGCTTTGAGGTATACACCGGGGAGCTGTTTTTT. V and J are TRBV13 and TRBJ2-2, with D hard to call. The CDR3 loop spans 16 amino acids. Germline V lookup: CDR1 PRHDT, CDR2 FYEKMQ (reference sequence). Trimming took 0 bases from V and 3 from J, leaving 11 bases between them.

The chain joins TRBV29-1 to TRBJ1-1; 7 nucleotides line up with TRBD1. The CDR3 runs 13 residues. The V gene's germline CDR1 is SQVTM and CDR2 ANQGSEA. Germline trimming cut 7 bases from V and 1 base from J; bases unmatched to any gene: 6. The CDR3 loop reads CSAPGTANTEAFF. The CDR3 DNA is TGCAGCGCCCCCGGGACAGCGAACACTGAAGCTTTCTTT.

The chain is built from TRBV27 and TRBJ1-2; the match to TRBD1 covers 8 bases. This CDR3 comprises 15 residues. Trimming at V came to 8 bases and at J to 4 bases, leaving 12 bases not matched to a gene. CDR1 is MNHEY, CDR2 SMNVEV, per germline (reference sequence). CDR3 sequence: CASRLQGQGRYGYTF. Written as DNA, the CDR3 is TGTGCCAGCCGTCTACAAGGACAGGGCCGCTATGGCTACACCTTC.

J is TRBJ1-4 and V is TRBV18; 7 nucleotides match TRBD1. This CDR3 is 15 amino acids long. Germline-derived CDR1 and CDR2 are KGHSH and LQKENI. The junction had 6 bases not matched to a gene; V was cut back by 3 bases and J by 5 bases. The CDR3 reads CASSPPGQRNEKLFF. The CDR3, as DNA: TGTGCCAGCTCACCGCCGGGACAGCGGAATGAAAAACTGTTTTTT.

The chain couples TRBV9 to TRBJ1-1; D not certain. The CDR3 is 13 amino acids. V was pared by 3 bases and J by 5 bases, with 11 bases between. Germline V gene sequence: CDR1 SGDLS, CDR2 YYNGEE. CDR3 nucleotide sequence: TGTGCCAGCAGCGGCCGTGGGGAGACTGAAGCTTTCTTT. Amino acid sequence: CASSGRGETEAFF.

In regard to this clone: An end of the junction differs from the germline gene, which may be a read error. The chain is built from TRBV7-6 and TRBJ2-1; 9 nucleotides line up with TRBD1. CDR1 and CDR2 (germline): SGHVS, FNYEAQ. The CDR3 consists of 16 residues. CDR3 bases: TGTGCCAGCAGCTTAGGGGGACAGGGTAGGGACAACGAGCAGTTCTTC. Protein product: CASSLGGQGRDNEQFF.

The genes are TRBV27 and TRBJ2-4; 8 bases map to TRBD2. Unmatched junction bases numbered 7, after V lost 2 bases and J lost 7 bases. Germline CDR1 and CDR2: MNHEY and SMNVEV (reference sequence). The CDR3 covers 15 residues. In nucleotides, the CDR3 is TGTGCCAGCAGTTTAGGGACTAGGGGGTTGAACATTCAGTACTTC. As protein: CASSLGTRGLNIQYF.

The chain carries TRBV9 and TRBJ1-2; D is perhaps TRBD1 (6 bases). Germline V gives CDR1 SGDLS, CDR2 YYNGEE. CDR3 length equals 13 residues. The V and J ends lost 2 bases and 8 bases respectively, with 13 bases between them. The CDR3 here is CASSVTGREGYTF. CDR3 DNA: TGTGCCAGCAGCGTCACAGGGCGCGAAGGCTACACCTTC.

In DNA form, the CDR3 reads TGTGCCAGCAGCCAAGTGGGAGGACACAAGAACACTGAAGCTTTCTTT. Translation: CASSQVGGHKNTEAFF. The chain couples TRBV14 to TRBJ1-1; D is perhaps TRBD1 (5 bases). The CDR3 extends over 16 amino acids. V dropped 1 base and J dropped 1 base, with 13 bases sitting between them. Germline V CDR1 and CDR2: SGHDN, FVKESK.

The genes are TRBV5-1 and TRBJ1-6; the D gene is possibly TRBD1 (5 bases). The germline V gene has CDR1 SGHRS and CDR2 YFSETQ. CDR3 size: 14 residues. V lost 0 bases and J 10 bases, leaving 11 bases between the germline ends. The CDR3 loop is CASSLDPGRSPLHF. The CDR3 bases are TGCGCCAGCAGCTTGGATCCAGGGCGGTCACCCCTCCACTTT.

The chain uses TRBV12-3 or TRBV12-4 and TRBJ1-4; D remains ambiguous. The CDR3 is made up of 12 amino acids. V lost 4 bases and J 5 bases, leaving 5 bases between the germline ends. CDR3 residues: CASSSPNEKLFF. CDR3 bases: TGTGCCAGCAGTTCTCCGAATGAAAAACTGTTTTTT.

The J gene is TRBJ1-2, the V gene TRBV19, with D possibly TRBD1 on 5 matching bases. Germline V gives CDR1 LNHDA, CDR2 SQIVND (reference sequence). The CDR3 length is 13 residues. V lost 6 bases and J lost 0, with 8 bases in between. The CDR3 reads CASRGEANYGYTF. DNA of the CDR3: TGTGCCAGTAGAGGGGAAGCTAACTATGGCTACACCTTC.

V usage is TRBV3-1 (or the pseudogene TRBV3-2) and J usage is TRBJ2-1; a possible D gene is TRBD1 (6 bases). V was cut by 0 bases and J by 3 bases, with 15 bases left in between. The CDR3 is made up of 17 amino acids. Per germline, CDR1 LGHDT and CDR2 YNNKEL (reference sequence). DNA for the CDR3: TGTGCCAGCAGCCAAGATCTGACAGGACAGAGCTACAATGAGCAGTTCTTC. Protein sequence: CASSQDLTGQSYNEQFF.

This chain uses TRBV7-3 with TRBJ2-7, with TRBD2 matching over 10 bases. The CDR3 totals 14 residues. The V segment lost 3 bases and the J segment 6 bases; nucleotides outside the gene matches: 5. Germline assignment: CDR1 SGHTA and CDR2 FQGTGA. For the CDR3, the DNA is TGTGCCAGCAGCTTGAGCGGGGGGGCGTCCGAGCAGTACTTC. Protein sequence: CASSLSGGASEQYF.

The chain has TRBV9 and TRBJ2-1, with TRBD1 matching over 7 bases. V gave up 3 bases and J gave up 1 base; unmatched junction bases: 4. The CDR3 extends over 15 amino acids. CDR1 and CDR2 from the germline V gene are SGDLS and YYNGEE. CDR3 nucleotides: TGTGCCAGCAGCGCTGGGACAGAGTCCTACAATGAGCAGTTCTTC. Translation: CASSAGTESYNEQFF.